The present T cell receptor (beta chain) was sequenced within a study of blood T cell repertoires in COVID-19. About the study: Some COVID-19 samples were acute and others convalescent; all came from the United States, Italy and Spain. Sample material is recorded as cDNA or gDNA derived from T cells, B-cell-depleted T cells, or PBMCs.

Study processing details: Amplification of reference gene primers was used by the study to estimate nucleated cell counts. Assay: immunoSEQ multiplex PCR; the TCRdb copy retains only in-frame clones and omits some. The V and J calls and clone size were taken over from that table, and D and trimming were inferred from the DNA. The repertoire includes approximately 170,000 clones, roughly 85% of them detected once, and about 8.6% sits in the top ten. This CDR3 has 11 amino acids. The germline V gene has CDR1 MNHEY and CDR2 SVGAGI. V shed 11 bases and J shed 8 bases, with 15 bases lying between them. Material: peripheral blood. The sequence came from a man in his fifties or sixties with active or convalescent COVID-19. The chain has TRBV6-5 and TRBJ1-2, with a possible D match to TRBD1 (5 bases). In DNA form, the CDR3 reads TGTGCCGTCCAGGGTTTCCGGGGCTACACCTTC. As protein: CAVQGFRGYTF.